These T cell receptor beta chains were read from a single sample in a study of cytomegalovirus exposure and HLA in healthy donors. Here immunoSEQ multiplex PCR was the method, and the copy in TCRdb shows in-frame clones only, minus some. The sample includes some 330,000 clones, 86% of them seen just once. The sample consisted of PBMCs. The receptor source for this set is a woman under 30 in good health and CMV-seronegative. The CDR3 runs from the conserved cysteine through the conserved F or W.

TRBV10-3,TRBJ1-5,CATSTGDQPQHF
TRBV7-2,TRBJ2-7,CASSDAGDSGEQYF
TRBV2,TRBJ1-5,CASREPGLEGQPQHF
TRBV19,TRBJ2-7,CASKDRDRASYEQYF
TRBV5-1,TRBJ1-1,CASSLGGSPVTEAFF
TRBV9,TRBJ2-7,CASSLSPTGGGEQYF
TRBV13,TRBJ2-7,CASSSGTGTYEQYF
TRBV19,TRBJ2-3,CASSIGTGTDTQYF
TRBV5-1,TRBJ2-5,CASNTEKGGWETQYF
TRBV27,TRBJ1-2,CASSLYPSGQGPGYGYTF
TRBV11-2,TRBJ2-7,CASSGTSGSYEQYF
TRBV6-5,TRBJ1-2,CASSYGEVGGYGYTF
TRBV6-6,TRBJ1-1,CASSYLQGNTEAFF
TRBV7-8,TRBJ2-7,CASSLVRVGEQYF
TRBV28,TRBJ2-1,CASSFPRIGRASLSYNEQFF
TRBV10-3,TRBJ2-7,CAIRVREGYEQYF
TRBV28,TRBJ1-1,CASSFYASPGNTEAFF
TRBV9,TRBJ2-5,CASSVAPTGQETQYF
TRBV6-5,TRBJ2-1,CASSYGQGYNNEQFF
TRBV6-5,TRBJ2-3,CASRPDRDTDTQYF
TRBV5-1,TRBJ2-2,CASSLEGKTNTGELFF
TRBV18,TRBJ2-7,CASSPSGQGVYEQYF
TRBV11-1,TRBJ1-5,CASSSQGDQPQHF